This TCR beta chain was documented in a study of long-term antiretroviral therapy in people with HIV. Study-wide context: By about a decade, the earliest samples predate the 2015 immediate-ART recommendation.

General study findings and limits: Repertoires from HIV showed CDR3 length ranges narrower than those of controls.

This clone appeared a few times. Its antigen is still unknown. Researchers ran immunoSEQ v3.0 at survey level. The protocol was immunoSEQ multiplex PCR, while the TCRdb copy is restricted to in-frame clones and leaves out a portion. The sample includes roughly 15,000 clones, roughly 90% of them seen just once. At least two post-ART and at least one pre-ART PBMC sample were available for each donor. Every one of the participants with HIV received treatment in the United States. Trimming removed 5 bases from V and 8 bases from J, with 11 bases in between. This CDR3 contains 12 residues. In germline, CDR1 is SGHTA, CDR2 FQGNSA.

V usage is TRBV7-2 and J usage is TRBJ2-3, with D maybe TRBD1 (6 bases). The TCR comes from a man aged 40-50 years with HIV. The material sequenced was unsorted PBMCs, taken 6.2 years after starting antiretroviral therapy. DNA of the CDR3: TGTGCCAGCAGCGAACAGGGTGGTACGCAGTATTTT. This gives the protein CASSEQGGTQYF.